The source of this T cell receptor beta chain is a study of a mutant IDH1 vaccine in newly diagnosed glioma. The wider study: Prior therapy was radiotherapy, temozolomide, or both; most received both.

In regard to this clone: Its antigen is still unknown. A read error may produce the germline difference seen at one junction end.

Described time point: week 47, end of study. It was 300 ug of mutant IDH1 20-mer peptide that made up each vaccine dose, given with topical imiquimod. The CDR3 sequence is 12 residues long. In germline, CDR1 is SNHLY, CDR2 FYNNEI. Generated by immunoSEQ multiplex PCR, the TCRdb table keeps only in-frame clones and is missing some. The sample lists 30,000 or so clones, approximately 83% occurring once. This clonotype originated in a man aged 30 to 39 with glioma. This material consisted of PBMCs, taken from a glioma patient whose treatment included an IDH1 peptide vaccine. The rearrangement links TRBV2 to TRBJ2-7, with TRBD2 matching 7 bases. The CDR3 nucleotides read TGTGCCAGCAGTGAACGGGAGACTAGCACGCACTTC. Translation gives CASSERETSTHF.